The 14 T cell receptor beta chains in this list originate from one sample, sequenced in a study of graft-versus-host responses after intestinal transplantation. No antigen has been identified for these receptors. The repertoire was sequenced with immunoSEQ multiplex PCR; TCRdb's copy has only in-frame clones and lacks some. The table shows about 130,000 clones, with roughly 91% occurring only once. The sequencing here drew on unstimulated CD4+ T cells sorted from spleen or lymph node cells, taken before intestinal transplant. The receptor set was obtained from a human donor who received an intestinal transplant.

V and J are TRBV28 and TRBJ1-4; D gene unclear. V was shortened by 6 bases and J by 5 bases, with 13 bases between the two germline ends. The CDR3 spans 14 residues. Germline lookup yields CDR1 MDHEN and CDR2 SYDVKM. The CDR3 DNA reads TGTGCCAGCAGCCAAACTACAGAGAATGAAAAACTGTTTTTT. Protein: CASSQTTENEKLFF.

The genes are TRBV27 and TRBJ2-2, with a possible D match to TRBD2 (6 bases). The CDR3 has 16 amino acids. CDR1 and CDR2 (germline): MNHEY, SMNVEV (reference sequence). V was pared by 4 bases and J by 3 bases, with 15 bases between. The chain's CDR3 is CASSSGTSGYTGELFF. The DNA for the CDR3 is TGTGCCAGCAGTTCCGGGACTTCAGGATACACCGGGGAGCTGTTTTTT.

The genes are TRBV9 and TRBJ1-1, with 10 positions matching TRBD1. The CDR3 covers 16 residues. The V segment lost 3 bases and the J segment 0 bases; nucleotides outside the gene matches: 5. The V gene's germline CDR1 is SGDLS and CDR2 YYNGEE. The CDR3 spells CASSGRDRGLNTEAFF. Here the CDR3 DNA reads TGTGCCAGCAGCGGAAGGGACAGGGGTCTGAACACTGAAGCTTTCTTT.

Details on this clone: Additional DNA sequences in this sample encode the identical CDR3. J is TRBJ1-1 and V is TRBV7-2; no definite D call. V was trimmed by 5 bases and J by 5 bases, leaving 6 bases between them. CDR1 is SGHTA, CDR2 FQGNSA, per germline. This CDR3 has 11 amino acids. CDR3 sequence: CASSLGTEAFF. The CDR3 nucleotides read TGTGCCAGCAGCCTTGGGACTGAAGCTTTCTTT.

DNA for the CDR3: TGTGCCTGGAGCGAAACGGGAGGCAATGAAAAACTGTTTTTT. Encoded protein: CAWSETGGNEKLFF. V and J are TRBV30 and TRBJ1-4; D is uncertain. The CDR3 is 14 amino acids. V lost 3 bases, J lost 5 bases, and 13 bases lay in between. Germline V gene lookup returns CDR1 GTSNPN and CDR2 SVGIG (reference sequence).

This rearrangement joins TRBV19 to TRBJ2-7, with D perhaps TRBD1 or TRBD2 (5 bases each). V shed 5 bases and J shed 2 bases, with 13 bases lying between them. From germline, CDR1 is LNHDA and CDR2 SQIVND (reference sequence). The CDR3 has 14 residues. The CDR3 coding sequence is TGTGCCAGTAGTGCCCACAGGACTCCCTACGAGCAGTACTTC. It codes for CASSAHRTPYEQYF.

The chain uses TRBV5-1 and TRBJ1-2, with TRBD1 as a possible D gene (5 bases). Trimming stripped 4 bases from V and 5 bases from J, with 15 bases between. The CDR3 covers 14 residues. The germline V gene has CDR1 SGHRS and CDR2 YFSETQ. The CDR3 nucleotides read TGCGCCAGCAGCAGGGACGAAACTACTTATGGCTACACCTTC. Translated: CASSRDETTYGYTF. Full variable domain (remainder filled in from reference TRBV5-1 and TRBJ1-2): KAGVTQTPRYLIKTRGQQVTLSCSPISGHRSVSWYQQTPGQGLQFLFEYFSETQRNKGNFPGRFSGRQFSNSRSEMNVSTLELGDSALYLCASSRDETTYGYTFGSGTRLTVV.

The chain links TRBV12-2 to TRBJ2-5; no DNA check was done on the table's D call, TRBD2. TRBV12-2 is a pseudogene. This CDR3 region has 17 residues. DNA of the CDR3: TGTGCAAGTCGCTTGTTCATTAAGCGGGAGGGCCAGGAGACCCAGTACTTC. Translation gives CASRLFIKREGQETQYF.

The rearrangement links TRBV4-2 to TRBJ1-2; D possibly corresponds to TRBD1 (5 bases). The CDR3 sequence is 15 residues long. The V end was cut by 4 bases, the J end by 8 bases, with 20 bases between. Germline CDR1 is LGHNA and CDR2 is YNFKEQ. CDR3 residues: CASSRGGSLGAGYTF. CDR3 DNA: TGTGCCAGCAGCCGGGGGGGTTCCCTCGGAGCGGGCTACACCTTC.

The chain joins TRBV5-4 to TRBJ2-7; D perhaps matches TRBD2 (6 bases). The CDR3 is 13 residues long. V lost 0 bases to trimming and J lost 2 bases, with 6 bases between them. The V gene's germline CDR1 is SGHNT and CDR2 YYREEE (reference sequence). DNA for the CDR3: TGTGCCAGCAGCTTGGGGACTACCTACGAGCAGTACTTC. This codes for CASSLGTTYEQYF.

The rearrangement links TRBV4-1 to TRBJ2-7; the match to TRBD2 covers 9 bases. The germline CDR1 and CDR2 sequences are MGHRA and YSYEKL. The CDR3 extends over 14 amino acids. Trimming at V came to 4 bases and at J to 0 bases, leaving 1 base not matched to a gene. In DNA, the CDR3 is TGCGCCAGCAGCCGTAGCGGGAGCTCCTACGAGCAGTACTTC. Residues: CASSRSGSSYEQYF.

In its sample, this clone was seen once. This chain uses TRBV2 with TRBJ1-5, with 7 nucleotides matching TRBD1. Looked up from germline, CDR1 is SNHLY and CDR2 is FYNNEI. The CDR3 totals 17 residues. V trimming: 6 bases; J trimming: 3 bases; junction bases outside the gene matches: 14. As DNA, the CDR3 is TGTGCCAGCAGAGGCCCCCATAGGGACAGTCCCAATCAGCCCCAGCATTTT. Its translation is CASRGPHRDSPNQPQHF. Full variable domain (rest looked up from reference TRBV2 and TRBJ1-5): EPEVTQTPSHQVTQMGQEVILRCVPISNHLYFYWYRQILGQKVEFLVSFYNNEISEKSEIFDDQFSVERPDGSNFTLKIRSTKLEDSAMYFCASRGPHRDSPNQPQHFGDGTRLSIL.

The CDR3 DNA follows: TGCGCCAGCAGCCCTCTAGCGGGGACCTACGAGCAGTACTTC. Translation gives CASSPLAGTYEQYF. This chain links TRBV5-1 with TRBJ2-7; TRBD2 matches 9 bases. The length of the CDR3 is 14 residues. Germline CDR1 reads SGHRS; CDR2 reads YFSETQ. Trimming removed 4 bases from V and 2 bases from J; junction bases left unmatched: 4.

V is TRBV4-2 and J is TRBJ2-7; D possibly matches TRBD1 or TRBD2 (5 bases each). Germline CDR1 reads LGHNA; CDR2 reads YNFKEQ. Trimming took 4 bases from V and 3 from J, leaving 16 bases between them. There are 15 residues in the CDR3. Written as DNA, the CDR3 is TGTGCCAGCAGCCCTCTCGGGACCTACGACTACGAGCAGTACTTC. Its protein product is CASSPLGTYDYEQYF.